These 16 T cell receptor beta chains share one sample of origin, sequenced in a study of beta chain features in type 1 diabetes. Every isolated RNA sample was fully reverse transcribed, so sequencing captured expressed TCRB transcripts. The protocol was immunoSEQ multiplex PCR, while the TCRdb copy is restricted to in-frame clones and leaves out a portion. The sample lists 430,000 or so clones; about an eighth were seen once. Sample: naive CD4+ T cells from blood. These receptors were taken from a woman younger than 30 in good health.

The rearrangement uses TRBV21-1 and TRBJ2-5; the table's D call, TRBD1, was not checked against the DNA. TRBV21-1 is recorded as a pseudogene. This CDR3 region has 13 residues. The CDR3 DNA is TGTGCCAGCAGCAGACAGGGAGTCGAAGGTGTTTACTTC. This codes for CASSRQGVEGVYF.

This clone was picked up a small number of times. This rearrangement joins TRBV7-2 to TRBJ2-2; D is unresolved. The CDR3 has 14 residues. Deletions cut 1 base from V and 6 bases from J, with 9 bases between. CDR1 and CDR2 (germline): SGHTA, FQGNSA. The CDR3 region has the DNA TGTGCCAGCAGCTTAGTATCTGCGGCCGGGGAGCTGTTTTTT. Protein sequence: CASSLVSAAGELFF. The full variable domain, rest sourced from reference TRBV7-2 and TRBJ2-2, is GAGVSQSPSNKVTEKGKDVELRCDPISGHTALYWYRQSLGQGLEFLIYFQGNSAPDKSGLPSDRFSAERTGGSVSTLTIQRTQQEDSAVYLCASSLVSAAGELFFGEGSRLTVL.

This chain uses TRBV25-1 with TRBJ2-1; no clear D gene. Trimming removed 5 bases at V and 12 bases at J, with 11 bases between. The CDR3 covers 11 residues. Germline CDR1 MGHDK, CDR2 SYGVNS. The CDR3 DNA reads TGTGCCAGCAGTCATCAGTATAGGCAGTTCTTC. It yields the protein CASSHQYRQFF. Together with reference TRBV25-1 and TRBJ2-1, the CDR3 gives the full variable domain: EADIYQTPRYLVIGTGKKITLECSQTMGHDKMYWYQQDPGMELHLIHYSYGVNSTEKGDLSSESTVSRIRTEHFPLTLESARPSHTSQYLCASSHQYRQFFGPGTRLTVL.

The chain combines TRBV29-1 with TRBJ2-7, with D unclear. Germline-derived CDR1 and CDR2 are SQVTM and ANQGSEA. This CDR3 has 13 amino acids. V lost 5 bases to trimming and J lost 0 bases, with 11 bases between them. The CDR3 protein is CSVRPGSSYEQYF. The DNA of the CDR3 is TGCAGCGTTCGGCCGGGCTCCTCCTACGAGCAGTACTTC.

The gene calls are TRBV7-2 and TRBJ2-3; D possibly corresponds to TRBD2 (5 bases). This CDR3 region has 14 residues. Trimming stripped 2 bases from V and 2 bases from J, with 8 bases between. Germline V gives CDR1 SGHTA, CDR2 FQGNSA. Here the CDR3 DNA reads TGTGCCAGCAGCTTATACGGGGTCACAGATACGCAGTATTTT. It yields the protein CASSLYGVTDTQYF.

This clone was recorded once. This specimen includes other DNA sequences encoding the same CDR3. The chain uses TRBV27 and TRBJ2-5; 10 nucleotides agree with TRBD1. The V gene end was trimmed by 5 bases and the J gene end by 5 bases; junction bases not matched to a gene: 5. The CDR3 length is 14 residues. Looked up from germline, CDR1 is MNHEY and CDR2 is SMNVEV (reference sequence). The DNA for the CDR3 is TGTGCCAGCAGTCGACAGGGGGCCCGGGAGACCCAGTACTTC. Translation gives CASSRQGARETQYF.

This clone was detected ten times or more. The V call is TRBV29-1, the J call TRBJ2-3, with a weak D call TRBD1 (6 bases). The V gene lost 7 bases and the J gene lost 1 base, with 12 bases spanning the gap. The germline V gene has CDR1 SQVTM and CDR2 ANQGSEA. There are 13 residues in the CDR3. In nucleotides, the CDR3 is TGCAGCGCCAGGTACAGGGGCACAGATACGCAGTATTTT. This gives the protein CSARYRGTDTQYF.

This clone has a handful of counts. The chain employs TRBV7-8 and TRBJ2-4; D possibly matches TRBD1 or TRBD2 (5 bases each). V dropped 0 bases and J dropped 1 base, with 16 bases sitting between them. CDR1 is SGHVS and CDR2 is FQNEAQ in the germline V gene. This CDR3 has 18 amino acids. The CDR3 DNA follows: TGTGCCAGCAGCTTAGCGAGAGGGGCCTCGCAGGCCAAAAACATTCAGTACTTC. The encoded protein is CASSLARGASQAKNIQYF.

There are many counts of this clone. The chain uses TRBV29-1 and TRBJ1-1, with a tentative D call TRBD1 (6 bases). This CDR3 has 13 residues. Germline values: CDR1 SQVTM, CDR2 ANQGSEA. Trimming took off 3 bases at V and 0 bases at J, with 8 bases between the two ends. In DNA form, the CDR3 reads TGCAGCGTTGATCGGGACATGAACACTGAAGCTTTCTTT. Encoded protein: CSVDRDMNTEAFF.

This clone was picked up a small number of times. The rearrangement links TRBV29-1 to TRBJ2-3; no reliable D call. Deletions cut 6 bases from V and 2 bases from J, with 6 bases between. Germline assignment: CDR1 SQVTM and CDR2 ANQGSEA. The CDR3 consists of 11 residues. Here the CDR3 reads CSVGDTDTQYF. In nucleotides, the CDR3 is TGCAGCGTGGGCGACACAGATACGCAGTATTTT.

The chain combines TRBV27 with TRBJ1-4; D not resolved. Trimming pared 5 bases from V and 7 bases from J, leaving 8 bases between. The CDR3 runs 12 residues. Germline V gene sequence: CDR1 MNHEY, CDR2 SMNVEV (reference sequence). CDR3 coding DNA: TGTGCCAGCAGTCACGGCGGTGAAAAACTGTTTTTT. It specifies CASSHGGEKLFF.

The chain uses TRBV5-1 and TRBJ2-3, with D perhaps TRBD2 (5 bases). Germline-derived CDR1 and CDR2 are SGHRS and YFSETQ. The CDR3 has 15 amino acids. The V end lost 0 bases, the J end lost 1 base, and 9 bases lay between the germline ends. CDR3 protein: CASSLDNGGTDTQYF. The CDR3 DNA reads TGCGCCAGCAGCTTGGACAACGGGGGCACAGATACGCAGTATTTT. Supplemented by reference TRBV5-1 and TRBJ2-3, the full variable domain reads KAGVTQTPRYLIKTRGQQVTLSCSPISGHRSVSWYQQTPGQGLQFLFEYFSETQRNKGNFPGRFSGRQFSNSRSEMNVSTLELGDSALYLCASSLDNGGTDTQYFGPGTRLTVL.

This chain uses TRBV25-1 with TRBJ1-3, with D possibly matching TRBD1 (6 bases). The germline gives CDR1 MGHDK, CDR2 SYGVNS. V was shortened by 6 bases and J by 2 bases, with 14 bases between the two germline ends. This CDR3 region has 15 residues. CDR3: CASSYRDFTGNTIYF. The CDR3 coding sequence is TGTGCCAGCAGCTACAGGGATTTTACTGGAAACACCATATATTTT. The variable domain in full, with the rest retrieved from reference TRBV25-1 and TRBJ1-3, is EADIYQTPRYLVIGTGKKITLECSQTMGHDKMYWYQQDPGMELHLIHYSYGVNSTEKGDLSSESTVSRIRTEHFPLTLESARPSHTSQYLCASSYRDFTGNTIYFGEGSWLTVV.

The chain is built from TRBV28 and TRBJ2-3, with D possibly being TRBD1 (6 bases). The V end was cut by 5 bases, the J end by 2 bases, with 11 bases between. CDR3 length: 14 residues. CDR1 is MDHEN and CDR2 is SYDVKM in the germline V gene. This CDR3 reads CASSTDSITDTQYF. The CDR3, as DNA: TGTGCCAGCAGTACGGACAGTATCACAGATACGCAGTATTTT.

This clone showed up just a few times. The chain recombines TRBV7-9 with TRBJ2-1, with 8 bases that match TRBD2. Trimming cost V 5 bases and J 4 bases; bases outside gene matches: 10. Germline V CDR1 and CDR2: SEHNR, FQNEAQ (reference sequence). CDR3 size: 16 residues. CDR3 region: CASSPPGVAGYNEQFF. The CDR3 DNA is TGTGCCAGCAGCCCACCAGGGGTAGCGGGATACAATGAGCAGTTCTTC.

The chain combines TRBV6-5 with TRBJ2-4; D is ambiguous. The CDR3 totals 14 residues. Germline CDR1 and CDR2: MNHEY and SVGAGI. V dropped 6 bases and J dropped 2 bases, with 11 bases sitting between them. CDR3 bases: TGTGCCAGCAGAAAGACGGAGACCAAAAACATTCAGTACTTC. Its protein is CASRKTETKNIQYF.